Each of the 16 T cell receptor beta chains below was sequenced from the same sample in a study of control samples from healthy donors and cancer patients. Only in-frame clones appear in the TCRdb table, and some are missing; sequencing was by immunoSEQ multiplex PCR. The sample comprises 150,000 to 200,000 clones, roughly 89% of which are singletons, and around 13% rests with the top ten. What was sequenced was blood. The receptors shown here come from a man between 25 and 39 years old in good health.

This clone was counted only a few times. The genes are TRBV10-1 and TRBJ2-5; possible D gene TRBD1, 6 bases. Trimming took 10 bases from V and 2 from J, leaving 11 bases between them. Germline V gene lookup returns CDR1 WNHNN and CDR2 SYGVQD (reference sequence). The CDR3 spans 12 residues. The CDR3 bases are TGCGCCATCCCCGGACAGCAAGAGACCCAGTACTTC. It specifies CAIPGQQETQYF.

The chain uses TRBV5-8 and TRBJ1-3; D possibly corresponds to TRBD1 (6 bases). The CDR3 loop spans 15 amino acids. The germline CDR1 and CDR2 sequences are SGHTS and YDEGEE. The ends were cut back, 4 bases at V and 0 bases at J, with 11 bases in the middle. CDR3 region: CASSQGSYSGNTIYF. DNA for the CDR3: TGTGCCAGCAGCCAGGGGTCCTACTCTGGAAACACCATATATTTT.

This chain links TRBV18 with TRBJ2-7; D may be TRBD2 (5 bases). Trimming left V 4 bases short and J 0 bases short, with 13 bases between. This CDR3 contains 15 residues. Germline V CDR1 and CDR2: KGHSH, LQKENI. The CDR3 loop is CASSQSGESSYEQYF. The CDR3 DNA sequence: TGTGCCAGCTCACAATCCGGGGAAAGCTCCTACGAGCAGTACTTC.

V usage is TRBV29-1 and J usage is TRBJ2-7; 9 nucleotides align to TRBD1. This CDR3 region has 19 residues. J lost 6 bases, V lost 0 bases, and 21 bases had no gene match. Germline assignment: CDR1 SQVTM and CDR2 ANQGSEA. The CDR3 sequence: CSVEELGTGRLNGPTEQYF. CDR3 sequence (DNA): TGCAGCGTTGAAGAACTCGGGACAGGGCGGTTGAACGGTCCTACCGAGCAGTACTTC.

The V call is TRBV27, the J call TRBJ2-5; tentatively, D is TRBD1 (6 bases). This CDR3 has 13 residues. The germline CDR1 and CDR2 sequences are MNHEY and SMNVEV (reference sequence). V lost 3 bases and J 5 bases, leaving 10 bases between the germline ends. The DNA of the CDR3 is TGTGCCAGCAGTTTCGCAACAGGGGAGACCCAGTACTTC. Residues: CASSFATGETQYF.

J is TRBJ2-1 and V is TRBV4-1; D gene unclear. Germline loops: CDR1 MGHRA, CDR2 YSYEKL. The V end was cut by 4 bases, the J end by 10 bases, with 11 bases between. The CDR3 extends over 12 amino acids. CDR3 sequence (DNA): TGCGCCAGCAGCCGATCGGGCTGGGAGCAGTTCTTC. Protein product: CASSRSGWEQFF.

J is TRBJ2-7 and V is TRBV29-1; tentatively, D is TRBD1 or TRBD2 (5 bases each). This CDR3 contains 12 residues. Germline CDR1 reads SQVTM; CDR2 reads ANQGSEA. V was pared by 7 bases and J by 3 bases, with 13 bases between. The CDR3 is CSGRDGYYEQYF. The CDR3 bases are TGCAGCGGCCGGGACGGTTACTACGAGCAGTACTTC.

The rearrangement joins TRBV9 to TRBJ2-1; 10 nucleotides align to TRBD2. This CDR3 has 13 residues. The germline CDR1 and CDR2 sequences are SGDLS and YYNGEE. Unmatched junction bases numbered 7, after V lost 7 bases and J lost 9 bases. The CDR3 bases are TGTGCCAGCCGCCGAGGACTAGCGGCTGAGCAGTTCTTC. It specifies CASRRGLAAEQFF.

The V gene is TRBV2, the J gene TRBJ2-7; 7 positions match TRBD2. Germline assignment: CDR1 SNHLY and CDR2 FYNNEI. V lost 8 bases and J lost 6; bases outside the gene matches: 10. There are 13 residues in the CDR3. The DNA for the CDR3 is TGTGCCAGCTGTGGCCTAGCGGAAATCGAGCAGTACTTC. This codes for CASCGLAEIEQYF.

This chain uses TRBV24-1 with TRBJ2-1, with 11 bases identical to TRBD2. CDR3 length: 16 amino acids. The V gene end was trimmed by 2 bases and the J gene end by 8 bases; junction bases not matched to a gene: 7. Germline CDR1 is KGHDR and CDR2 is SFDVKD. CDR3 nucleotide sequence: TGTGCCACCAGTGATTCCCTAGCGGGAGGAGGGTATGAGCAGTTCTTC. As protein: CATSDSLAGGGYEQFF.

V is TRBV19 and J is TRBJ2-2, with D hard to call. The germline gives CDR1 LNHDA, CDR2 SQIVND (reference sequence). The V end lost 3 bases, the J end lost 2 bases, and 1 base lay between the germline ends. The CDR3 has 12 residues. The CDR3 DNA reads TGTGCCAGTAGTATTAACACCGGGGAGCTGTTTTTT. This gives the protein CASSINTGELFF.

This chain joins TRBV6-1 and TRBJ1-6; D not certain. The CDR3 spans 18 residues. Germline V gene sequence: CDR1 MNHNS, CDR2 SASEGT. With 1 base removed from V and 0 bases from J, the gap between germline ends came to 13 bases. DNA of the CDR3: TGTGCCAGCAGTGAAGATGGACCCTCGAGCTCCTATAATTCACCCCTCCACTTT. Residues: CASSEDGPSSSYNSPLHF.

J is TRBJ2-1 and V is TRBV7-2; no definite D call. Germline V gene lookup returns CDR1 SGHTA and CDR2 FQGNSA. The CDR3 length is 14 residues. The ends were cut back, 1 base at V and 11 bases at J, with 15 bases in the middle. Written as DNA, the CDR3 is TGTGCCAGCAGCTTAGATCCCCCTCCGCGCAAGCAGTTCTTC. Amino acids: CASSLDPPPRKQFF. Full variable domain (rest looked up from reference TRBV7-2 and TRBJ2-1): GAGVSQSPSNKVTEKGKDVELRCDPISGHTALYWYRQSLGQGLEFLIYFQGNSAPDKSGLPSDRFSAERTGGSVSTLTIQRTQQEDSAVYLCASSLDPPPRKQFFGPGTRLTVL.

This clone has just a few counts. The V call is TRBV7-9, the J call TRBJ2-3, with D maybe TRBD2 (7 bases). There are 14 residues in the CDR3. Germline CDR1 reads SEHNR; CDR2 reads FQNEAQ (reference sequence). V lost 5 bases and J lost 2, with 11 bases in between. The CDR3 reads CASSRGGPTDTQYF. The CDR3 DNA sequence: TGTGCCAGCAGCCGCGGGGGCCCCACAGATACGCAGTATTTT. Based on the CDR3 plus reference TRBV7-9 and TRBJ2-3, the full variable domain is DTGVSQNPRHKITKRGQNVTFRCDPISEHNRLYWYRQTLGQGPEFLTYFQNEAQLEKSRLLSDRFSAERPKGSFSTLEIQRTEQGDSAMYLCASSRGGPTDTQYFGPGTRLTVL.

The chain uses TRBV7-9 and TRBJ1-1; possibly TRBD1 for D (5 bases). V was trimmed by 6 bases and J by 11 bases, leaving 16 bases between them. This CDR3 contains 12 residues. The germline gives CDR1 SEHNR, CDR2 FQNEAQ (reference sequence). This chain's CDR3 is CASSLGTAVAFF. The CDR3 DNA sequence: TGTGCCAGCAGTCTCGGGACGGCCGTCGCTTTCTTT.

The rearrangement links TRBV7-2 to TRBJ2-1; TRBD2 matches 10 bases. V was pared by 3 bases and J by 9 bases, with 11 bases of the junction left unmatched. CDR1 is SGHTA, CDR2 FQGNSA, per germline. The CDR3 is 16 amino acids. The CDR3 DNA reads TGTGCCAGCAGCTTGACCAGCGGGAGGGGCCGTGGTGAGCAGTTCTTC. It translates to CASSLTSGRGRGEQFF.